This T cell receptor beta chain was obtained from a study of PD-1 blockade in classical Hodgkin lymphoma. Regarding this clone: No antigen is known for it.

Measured with immunoSEQ multiplex PCR; TCRdb has only the in-frame clones, and not every one. The table lists fewer than 70,000 clones, around 89% of them singletons. This CDR3 has 14 amino acids. The V end lost 3 bases, the J end lost 7 bases, and 12 bases lay between the germline ends. The germline gives CDR1 MDHEN, CDR2 SYDVKM. Each patient relapsed following autologous stem cell transplantation, and prior brentuximab vedotin exposure differed. Overall study findings and caveats: Researchers reported that CD4+ TCR diversity, though not CD8+, rose significantly by C4D1. Reported baseline diversity: healthy donors highest, relapsed/refractory patients lowest.

This chain uses TRBV28 with TRBJ1-4; the D gene is possibly TRBD1 (6 bases). The clonotype comes from a human donor with classical Hodgkin lymphoma. Specimen: peripheral blood mononuclear cells (PBMCs), collected before the second cycle of nivolumab. CDR3 residues: CASSFAGAGEKLFF. As DNA, the CDR3 is TGTGCCAGCAGTTTTGCAGGGGCTGGTGAAAAACTGTTTTTT. Filled out from reference TRBV28 and TRBJ1-4, the complete variable domain reads DVKVTQSSRYLVKRTGEKVFLECVQDMDHENMFWYRQDPGLGLRLIYFSYDVKMKEKGDIPEGYSVSREKKERFSLILESASTNQTSMYLCASSFAGAGEKLFFGSGTQLSVL.